One sample yielded the 20 T cell receptor beta chains listed below, sequenced in a study of T-cell reconstitution after alpha-beta-depleted transplantation in children. Unique molecular identifiers were built into the TCRbeta library. MiXCR, run by TCRdb on the PCR reads, gives a single entry per CDR3 protein. This sample has about 440,000 distinct CDR3 sequences; roughly 43% occur once, and the top ten carry approximately 30%. The starting material was PBMCs, obtained before TCRalphabeta/CD19-depleted stem cell transplant. These receptors were taken from a girl aged 2-15 years with aplastic anemia, due to receive a stem cell transplant.

This clonotype appeared many times. The rearrangement uses TRBV6-1 and TRBJ2-3; D unclear. With 3 bases removed from V and 6 bases from J, the gap between germline ends came to 13 bases. The CDR3 covers 14 residues. Germline CDR1 is MNHNS and CDR2 is SASEGT. The CDR3 DNA reads TGTGCCAGCAGTGAGGCGTTCAAGGACGATACGCAGTATTTT. It is translated as CASSEAFKDDTQYF.

V gene TRBV30 combines with J gene TRBJ2-3; unclear D gene. Between the trimmed V and J ends, which lost 0 bases and 6 bases, there was a span of 16 bases. The germline V gene has CDR1 GTSNPN and CDR2 SVGIG (reference sequence). This CDR3 region has 15 residues. CDR3 nucleotide sequence: TGTGCCTGGAGTGTACGAGTCGGTTTGGGGGATACGCAGTATTTT. Translation gives CAWSVRVGLGDTQYF.

This clonotype was detected many times. The chain employs TRBV7-6 and TRBJ2-1; TRBD2 is a possible D gene (6 bases). V was trimmed by 6 bases and J by 1 base, leaving 7 bases between them. The CDR3 is made up of 13 amino acids. Germline CDR1 is SGHVS and CDR2 is FNYEAQ. The CDR3 protein is CASRGGSYNEQFF. DNA for the CDR3: TGTGCCAGCAGAGGAGGGTCCTACAATGAGCAGTTCTTC.

The table lists this clonotype with many counts. The chain couples TRBV5-1 to TRBJ2-1; D ambiguous. Germline CDR1 reads SGHRS; CDR2 reads YFSETQ. The CDR3 length is 16 residues. Between the trimmed V and J ends, which lost 0 bases and 1 base, there was a span of 11 bases. CDR3 region: CASSLGGVRSYNEQFF. As DNA, the CDR3 is TGCGCCAGCAGCTTGGGAGGTGTGAGATCCTACAATGAGCAGTTCTTC.

J is TRBJ2-1 and V is TRBV5-6; D call uncertain. Germline values: CDR1 SGHDT, CDR2 YYEEEE. V was cut by 4 bases and J by 0 bases, with 17 bases left in between. This CDR3 comprises 17 residues. DNA of the CDR3: TGTGCCAGCAGCAACACTCTAGGGCCCTTCTCCTACAATGAGCAGTTCTTC. Translation: CASSNTLGPFSYNEQFF.

The J gene is TRBJ1-1, the V gene TRBV7-3, with 8 bases that match TRBD1. V lost 3 bases, J lost 5 bases, and 11 bases stayed unmatched. From germline, CDR1 is SGHTA and CDR2 FQGTGA. The CDR3 extends over 16 amino acids. As DNA, the CDR3 is TGTGCCAGCAGCTTGAACTCAGGGGGCGTGAGGACTGAAGCTTTCTTT. It translates to CASSLNSGGVRTEAFF.

The chain recombines TRBV28 with TRBJ2-3; TRBD2 is a possible D gene (7 bases). V dropped 5 bases and J dropped 5 bases, with 20 bases sitting between them. The CDR3 sequence is 16 residues long. The germline V gene has CDR1 MDHEN and CDR2 SYDVKM. CDR3 in amino acids: CASSPRAGAGGDTQYF. The CDR3 nucleotides read TGTGCCAGCAGTCCCAGGGCGGGGGCTGGGGGAGATACGCAGTATTTT.

This chain uses TRBV20-1 with TRBJ2-6, with 9 bases that match TRBD1. Losses at the gene ends were 3 bases for V and 2 bases for J; bases not matched to a gene: 5. This CDR3 is built from 16 residues. Germline CDR1 is DFQATT and CDR2 is SNEGSKA (reference sequence). The CDR3 here is CSARRTGEAGANVLTF. Written as DNA, the CDR3 is TGCAGTGCTAGGAGGACAGGGGAGGCTGGGGCCAACGTCCTGACTTTC.

The chain recombines TRBV7-2 with TRBJ2-7, with a possible D match to TRBD1 (5 bases). V was clipped by 5 bases and J by 2 bases, with 13 bases between them. The CDR3 has 14 amino acids. Looked up from germline, CDR1 is SGHTA and CDR2 is FQGNSA. CDR3 loop: CASSPPGYAYEQYF. In DNA, the CDR3 is TGTGCCAGCAGCCCACCAGGGTACGCCTACGAGCAGTACTTC.

This clonotype was detected a few times. The rearrangement links TRBV28 to TRBJ2-3, with D perhaps given as TRBD1 or TRBD2 (6 bases each). The CDR3 length is 16 residues. Looked up from germline, CDR1 is MDHEN and CDR2 is SYDVKM. Trimming removed 3 bases from V and 4 bases from J, with 17 bases in between. The DNA of the CDR3 is TGTGCCAGCAGTTTCTGGGGGGCGCAGGGGTCAGATACGCAGTATTTT. It specifies CASSFWGAQGSDTQYF.

This chain joins TRBV19 and TRBJ2-1; D might be TRBD2 (6 bases). Per germline, CDR1 LNHDA and CDR2 SQIVND (reference sequence). The CDR3 runs 13 residues. Trimming took off 10 bases at V and 6 bases at J, with 16 bases between the two ends. The CDR3 loop is CATSTHGGNEQFF. As DNA, the CDR3 is TGTGCCACCTCCACTCACGGGGGCAATGAGCAGTTCTTC.

The chain carries TRBV7-7 and TRBJ2-3; TRBD1 might be the D (6 bases). V lost 10 bases, J lost 4 bases, and 18 bases lay in between. Looked up from germline, CDR1 is SSHAT and CDR2 is FNYEAQ (reference sequence). This CDR3 is 14 amino acids long. As DNA, the CDR3 is TGTGCCAAGGTTCTTAACAGGGTCCCAGATACGCAGTATTTT. It is translated as CAKVLNRVPDTQYF.

The rearrangement uses TRBV30 and TRBJ2-7; the match to TRBD1 covers 8 bases. The V and J ends lost 1 base and 4 bases, in that order; junction bases with no gene match: 6. Germline CDR1 GTSNPN, CDR2 SVGIG (reference sequence). The CDR3 sequence is 14 residues long. The CDR3 nucleotides are TGTGCCTGGAGTGGACAGGGGCTTGGGTACGAGCAGTACTTC. Translating gives CAWSGQGLGYEQYF.

In its sample, this clonotype was seen a few times. The rearrangement links TRBV20-1 to TRBJ2-7, with a possible D match to TRBD2 (5 bases). Germline CDR1 DFQATT, CDR2 SNEGSKA (reference sequence). The CDR3 is 11 amino acids. Trimming took off 0 bases at V and 7 bases at J, with 7 bases between the two ends. DNA of the CDR3: TGCAGTGCTAGAGATCGAGGGGAGCAGTACTTC. Translating gives CSARDRGEQYF.

This clonotype was found a few times. CDR3 in amino acids: CATEQGGNQPQHF. The DNA of the CDR3 is TGTGCCACCGAGCAGGGCGGCAATCAGCCCCAGCATTTT. V gene TRBV6-1 combines with J gene TRBJ1-5, with a weak D call TRBD1 (5 bases). The V end lost 10 bases, the J end lost 2 bases, and 12 bases lay between the germline ends. The CDR3 is 13 amino acids. Germline CDR1 and CDR2: MNHNS and SASEGT.

The genes are TRBV28 and TRBJ2-7; 8 positions agree with TRBD1. Losses at the gene ends were 5 bases for V and 6 bases for J; bases not matched to a gene: 9. Germline V lookup: CDR1 MDHEN, CDR2 SYDVKM. This CDR3 comprises 14 residues. CDR3 nucleotides: TGTGCCAGCAGTCCCAGCAGGGGGCTTCGCGAGCAGTACTTC. Protein: CASSPSRGLREQYF.

The chain's CDR3 is CSASRDTQTYEQYF. The CDR3 DNA reads TGCAGTGCATCCCGGGACACCCAGACCTACGAGCAGTACTTC. This chain uses TRBV20-1 with TRBJ2-7; the D gene is possibly TRBD1 (6 bases). This CDR3 region has 14 residues. V gave up 6 bases and J gave up 2 bases, with 17 bases separating them. The V gene's germline CDR1 is DFQATT and CDR2 SNEGSKA (reference sequence).

Only a few counts were recorded for this clonotype. The chain joins TRBV7-8 to TRBJ2-2, with no clear D. Germline V gene lookup returns CDR1 SGHVS and CDR2 FQNEAQ. The CDR3 is 13 amino acids. V shed 3 bases and J shed 7 bases, with 9 bases lying between them. The CDR3 loop is CASSLELGGELFF. The CDR3 DNA reads TGTGCCAGCAGCTTGGAACTTGGCGGGGAGCTGTTTTTT.

The chain employs TRBV7-3 and TRBJ2-1, with TRBD2 matching over 14 bases. Unmatched junction bases numbered 8, after V lost 1 base and J lost 3 bases. CDR1 and CDR2 (germline): SGHTA, FQGTGA. This CDR3 comprises 19 residues. As DNA, the CDR3 is TGTGCCAGCAGCTTAAGACCGGGACTAGCGGGGGTTATCTACAATGAGCAGTTCTTC. Protein product: CASSLRPGLAGVIYNEQFF.

There are many counts of this clonotype. The chain uses TRBV7-9 and TRBJ2-1; TRBD2 might be the D (6 bases). From germline, CDR1 is SEHNR and CDR2 FQNEAQ (reference sequence). The germline V and J ends were trimmed by 7 bases and 5 bases, with 9 bases remaining between them. The CDR3 sequence is 12 residues long. The CDR3 coding sequence is TGTGCCAGCACGCCGGGGGACAATGAGCAGTTCTTC. Its translation is CASTPGDNEQFF.